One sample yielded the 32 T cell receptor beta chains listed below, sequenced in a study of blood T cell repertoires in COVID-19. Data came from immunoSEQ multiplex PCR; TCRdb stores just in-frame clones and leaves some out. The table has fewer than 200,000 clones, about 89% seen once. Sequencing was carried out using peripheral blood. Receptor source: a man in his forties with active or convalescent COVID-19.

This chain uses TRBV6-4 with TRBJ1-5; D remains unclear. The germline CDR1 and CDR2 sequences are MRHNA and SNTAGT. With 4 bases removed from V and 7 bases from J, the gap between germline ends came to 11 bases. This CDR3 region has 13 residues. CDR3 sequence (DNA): TGTGCCAGCAGTGCCAGCGGAGACCAGCCCCAGCATTTT. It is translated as CASSASGDQPQHF.

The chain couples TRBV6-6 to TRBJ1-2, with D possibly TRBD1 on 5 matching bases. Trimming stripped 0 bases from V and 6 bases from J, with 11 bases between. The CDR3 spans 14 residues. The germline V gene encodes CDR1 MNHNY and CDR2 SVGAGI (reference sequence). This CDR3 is CASSYSAGPDGYTF. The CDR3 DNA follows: TGTGCCAGCAGTTACTCGGCAGGGCCTGATGGCTACACCTTC.

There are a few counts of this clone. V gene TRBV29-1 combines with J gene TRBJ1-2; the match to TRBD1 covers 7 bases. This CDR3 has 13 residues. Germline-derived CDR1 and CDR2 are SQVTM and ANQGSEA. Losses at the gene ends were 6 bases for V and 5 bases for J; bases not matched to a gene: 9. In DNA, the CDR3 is TGCAGCGTCGCCGACAGGGCGGCATATGGCTACACCTTC. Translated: CSVADRAAYGYTF.

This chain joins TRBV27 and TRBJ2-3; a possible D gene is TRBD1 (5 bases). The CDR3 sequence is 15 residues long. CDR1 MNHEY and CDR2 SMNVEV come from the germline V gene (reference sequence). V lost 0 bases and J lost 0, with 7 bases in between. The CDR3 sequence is CASSLSGHSTDTQYF. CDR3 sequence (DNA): TGTGCCAGCAGTTTATCTGGACACAGCACAGATACGCAGTATTTT.

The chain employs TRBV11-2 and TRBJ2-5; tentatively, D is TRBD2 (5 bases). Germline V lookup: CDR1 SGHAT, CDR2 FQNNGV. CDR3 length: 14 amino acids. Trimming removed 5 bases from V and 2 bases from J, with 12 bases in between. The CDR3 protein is CASSRGLLQETQYF. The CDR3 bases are TGTGCCAGCAGCCGAGGGCTTCTACAAGAGACCCAGTACTTC.

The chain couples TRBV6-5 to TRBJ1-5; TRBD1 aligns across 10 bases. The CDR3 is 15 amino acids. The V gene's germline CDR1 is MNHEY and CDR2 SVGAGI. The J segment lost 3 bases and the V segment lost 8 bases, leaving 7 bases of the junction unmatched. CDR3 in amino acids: CASHPGQGYNQPQHF. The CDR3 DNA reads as TGTGCCAGCCACCCGGGACAGGGGTACAATCAGCCCCAGCATTTT.

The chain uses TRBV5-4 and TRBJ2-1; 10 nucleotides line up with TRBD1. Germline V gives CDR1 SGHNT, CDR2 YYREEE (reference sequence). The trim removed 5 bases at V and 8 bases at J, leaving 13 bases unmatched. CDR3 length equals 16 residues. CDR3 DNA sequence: TGTGCCAGCAGTAAACCATCGGACAGGGGGGGCGATGAGCAGTTCTTC. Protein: CASSKPSDRGGDEQFF.

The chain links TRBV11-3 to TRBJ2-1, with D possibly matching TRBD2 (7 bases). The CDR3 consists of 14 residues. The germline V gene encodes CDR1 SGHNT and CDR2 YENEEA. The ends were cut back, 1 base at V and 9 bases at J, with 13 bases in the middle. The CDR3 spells CASSLAGGRAEQFF. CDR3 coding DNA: TGTGCCAGCAGCTTAGCGGGGGGCCGCGCTGAGCAGTTCTTC.

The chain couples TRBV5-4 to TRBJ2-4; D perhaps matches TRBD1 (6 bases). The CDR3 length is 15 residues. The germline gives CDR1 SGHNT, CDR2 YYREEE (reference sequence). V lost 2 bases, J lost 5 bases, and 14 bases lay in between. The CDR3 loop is CASSLTGWDQNIQYF. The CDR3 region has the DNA TGTGCCAGCAGCTTAACAGGGTGGGACCAAAACATTCAGTACTTC.

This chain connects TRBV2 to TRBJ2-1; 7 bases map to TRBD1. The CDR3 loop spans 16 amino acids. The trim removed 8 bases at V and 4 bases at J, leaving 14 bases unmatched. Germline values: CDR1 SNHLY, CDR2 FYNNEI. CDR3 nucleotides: TGTGCCAGCCGAATATCCCCAAAGGACAGGTACAATGAGCAGTTCTTC. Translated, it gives CASRISPKDRYNEQFF.

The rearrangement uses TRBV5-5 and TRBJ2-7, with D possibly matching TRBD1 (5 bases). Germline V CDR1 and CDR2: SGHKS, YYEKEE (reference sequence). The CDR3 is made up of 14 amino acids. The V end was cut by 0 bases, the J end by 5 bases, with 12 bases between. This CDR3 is CASSLVAGYDEQYF. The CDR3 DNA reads TGTGCCAGCAGCTTGGTTGCAGGGTACGACGAGCAGTACTTC.

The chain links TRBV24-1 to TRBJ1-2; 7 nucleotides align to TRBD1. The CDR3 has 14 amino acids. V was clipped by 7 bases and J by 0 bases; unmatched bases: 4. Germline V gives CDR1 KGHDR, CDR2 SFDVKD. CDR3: CATRTGKANYGYTF. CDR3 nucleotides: TGTGCCACCAGGACAGGGAAAGCTAACTATGGCTACACCTTC.

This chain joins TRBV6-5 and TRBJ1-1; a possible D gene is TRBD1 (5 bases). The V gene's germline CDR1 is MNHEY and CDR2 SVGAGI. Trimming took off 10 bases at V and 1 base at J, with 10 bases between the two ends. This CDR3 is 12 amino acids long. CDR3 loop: CATSQGNTEAFF. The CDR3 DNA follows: TGTGCCACCTCCCAGGGGAACACTGAAGCTTTCTTT.

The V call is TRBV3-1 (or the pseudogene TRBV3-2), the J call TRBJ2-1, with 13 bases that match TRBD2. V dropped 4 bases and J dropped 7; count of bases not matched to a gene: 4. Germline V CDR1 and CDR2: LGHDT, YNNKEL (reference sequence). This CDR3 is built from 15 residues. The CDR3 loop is CASSLGTSGANEQFF. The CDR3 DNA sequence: TGTGCCAGCAGCCTCGGGACTAGCGGGGCTAATGAGCAGTTCTTC.

CDR3 amino acids: CASSPRGGSGNTIYF. Here the CDR3 DNA reads TGCGCCAGCAGCCCGAGGGGGGGCTCTGGAAACACCATATATTTT. The V gene is TRBV5-1, the J gene TRBJ1-3, with D tentatively TRBD1 (6 bases). V was cut by 4 bases and J by 0 bases, with 11 bases left in between. CDR3 length: 15 amino acids. Germline V gene lookup returns CDR1 SGHRS and CDR2 YFSETQ.

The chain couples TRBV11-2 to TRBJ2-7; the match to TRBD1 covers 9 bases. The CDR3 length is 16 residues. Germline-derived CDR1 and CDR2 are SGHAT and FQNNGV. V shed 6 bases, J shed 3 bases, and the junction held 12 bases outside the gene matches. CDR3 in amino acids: CASRPIPGQGHYEQYF. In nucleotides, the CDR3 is TGTGCCAGCAGACCAATCCCGGGACAGGGACACTACGAGCAGTACTTC. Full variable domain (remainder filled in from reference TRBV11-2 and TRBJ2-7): EAGVAQSPRYKIIEKRQSVAFWCNPISGHATLYWYQQILGQGPKLLIQFQNNGVVDDSQLPKDRFSAERLKGVDSTLKIQPAKLEDSAVYLCASRPIPGQGHYEQYFGPGTRLTVT.

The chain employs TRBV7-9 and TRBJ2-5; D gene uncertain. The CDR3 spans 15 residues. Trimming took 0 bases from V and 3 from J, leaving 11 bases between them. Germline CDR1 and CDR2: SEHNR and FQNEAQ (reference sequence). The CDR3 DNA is TGTGCCAGCAGCTTAGCCGCTGGCGCGGAAGAGACCCAGTACTTC. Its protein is CASSLAAGAEETQYF.

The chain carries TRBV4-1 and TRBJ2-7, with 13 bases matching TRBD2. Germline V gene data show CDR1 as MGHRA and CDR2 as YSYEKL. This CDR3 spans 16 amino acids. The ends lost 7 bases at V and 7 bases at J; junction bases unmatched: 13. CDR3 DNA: TGCGCCAGCACCGCGAGACCGGGACTAGCGGGGAGTGAGCAGTACTTC. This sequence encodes CASTARPGLAGSEQYF.

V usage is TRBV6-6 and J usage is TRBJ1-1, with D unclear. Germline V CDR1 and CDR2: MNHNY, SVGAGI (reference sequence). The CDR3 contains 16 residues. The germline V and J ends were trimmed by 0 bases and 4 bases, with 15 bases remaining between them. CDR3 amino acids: CASSYSMYERGTEAFF. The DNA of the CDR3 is TGTGCCAGCAGTTACTCGATGTACGAACGGGGCACTGAAGCTTTCTTT.

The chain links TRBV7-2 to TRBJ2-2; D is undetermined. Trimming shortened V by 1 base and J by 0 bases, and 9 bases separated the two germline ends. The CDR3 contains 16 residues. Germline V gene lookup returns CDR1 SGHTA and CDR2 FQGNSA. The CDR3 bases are TGTGCCAGCAGCTTAGTTAACTCCCCGAACACCGGGGAGCTGTTTTTT. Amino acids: CASSLVNSPNTGELFF.

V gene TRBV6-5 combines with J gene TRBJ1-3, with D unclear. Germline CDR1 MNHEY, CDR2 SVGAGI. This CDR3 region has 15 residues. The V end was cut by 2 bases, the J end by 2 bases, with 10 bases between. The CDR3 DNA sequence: TGTGCCAGCAGTTACGCAGCAGGCACTGGAAACACCATATATTTT. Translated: CASSYAAGTGNTIYF.

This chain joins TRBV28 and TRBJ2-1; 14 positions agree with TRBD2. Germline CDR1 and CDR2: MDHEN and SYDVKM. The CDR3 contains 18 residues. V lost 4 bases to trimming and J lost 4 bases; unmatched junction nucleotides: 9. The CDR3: CASSSPGLAGALYNEQFF. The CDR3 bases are TGTGCCAGCAGTTCCCCGGGACTAGCGGGGGCCTTATACAATGAGCAGTTCTTC. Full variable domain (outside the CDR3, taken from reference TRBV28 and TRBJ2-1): DVKVTQSSRYLVKRTGEKVFLECVQDMDHENMFWYRQDPGLGLRLIYFSYDVKMKEKGDIPEGYSVSREKKERFSLILESASTNQTSMYLCASSSPGLAGALYNEQFFGPGTRLTVL.

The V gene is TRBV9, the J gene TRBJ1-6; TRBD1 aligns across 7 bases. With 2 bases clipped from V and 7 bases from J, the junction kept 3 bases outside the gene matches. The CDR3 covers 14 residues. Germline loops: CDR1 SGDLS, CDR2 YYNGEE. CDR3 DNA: TGTGCCAGCAGCGTCGGGACAGCGAATTCACCCCTCCACTTT. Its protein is CASSVGTANSPLHF.

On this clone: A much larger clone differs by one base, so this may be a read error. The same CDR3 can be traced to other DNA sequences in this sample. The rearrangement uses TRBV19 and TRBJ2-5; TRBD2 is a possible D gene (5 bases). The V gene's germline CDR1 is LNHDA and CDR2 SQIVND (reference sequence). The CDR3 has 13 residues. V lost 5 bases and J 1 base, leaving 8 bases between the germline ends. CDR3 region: CASSSSGQETQYF. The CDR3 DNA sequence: TGTGCCAGTAGTTCCAGCGGCCAAGAGACCCAGTACTTC.

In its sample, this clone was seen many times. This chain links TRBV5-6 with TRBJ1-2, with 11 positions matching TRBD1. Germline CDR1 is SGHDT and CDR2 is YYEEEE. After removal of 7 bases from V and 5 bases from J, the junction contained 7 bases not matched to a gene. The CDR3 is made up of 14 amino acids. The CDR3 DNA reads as TGTGCCAGCCGTCCGGGACAGGGGGTTTATGGCTACACCTTC. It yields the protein CASRPGQGVYGYTF.

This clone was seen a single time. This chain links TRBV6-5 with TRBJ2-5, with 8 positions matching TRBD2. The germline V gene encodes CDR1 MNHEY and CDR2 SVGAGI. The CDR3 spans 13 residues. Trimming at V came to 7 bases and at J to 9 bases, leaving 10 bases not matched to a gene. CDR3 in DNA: TGTGCCAGCACCCGGACTAGCCTGGGCCCCCAGTACTTC. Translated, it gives CASTRTSLGPQYF.

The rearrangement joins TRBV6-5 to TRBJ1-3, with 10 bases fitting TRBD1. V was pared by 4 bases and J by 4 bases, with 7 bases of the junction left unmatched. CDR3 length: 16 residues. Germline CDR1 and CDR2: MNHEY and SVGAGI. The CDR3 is CASSLGGQGTGNTIYF. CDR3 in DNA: TGTGCCAGCAGTTTGGGGGGACAGGGGACAGGAAACACCATATATTTT.

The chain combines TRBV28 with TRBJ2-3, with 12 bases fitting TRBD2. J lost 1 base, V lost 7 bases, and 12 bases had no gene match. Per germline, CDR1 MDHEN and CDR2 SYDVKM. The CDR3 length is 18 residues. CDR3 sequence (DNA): TGTGCCAGCAATGGACTAGCGGGGCCCCAGGTCGGCACAGATACGCAGTATTTT. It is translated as CASNGLAGPQVGTDTQYF. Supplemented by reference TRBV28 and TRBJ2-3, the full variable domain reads DVKVTQSSRYLVKRTGEKVFLECVQDMDHENMFWYRQDPGLGLRLIYFSYDVKMKEKGDIPEGYSVSREKKERFSLILESASTNQTSMYLCASNGLAGPQVGTDTQYFGPGTRLTVL.

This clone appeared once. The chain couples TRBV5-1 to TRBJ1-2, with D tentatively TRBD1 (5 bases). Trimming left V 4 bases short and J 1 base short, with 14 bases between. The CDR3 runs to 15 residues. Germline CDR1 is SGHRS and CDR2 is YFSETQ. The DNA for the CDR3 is TGCGCCAGCAGCGCCTCCAGGGATCTTAACTATGGCTACACCTTC. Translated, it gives CASSASRDLNYGYTF.

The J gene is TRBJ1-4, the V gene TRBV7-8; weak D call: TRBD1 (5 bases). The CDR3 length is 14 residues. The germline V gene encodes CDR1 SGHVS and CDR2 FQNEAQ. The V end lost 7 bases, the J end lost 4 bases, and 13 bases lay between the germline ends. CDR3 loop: CASTPWGFNEKLFF. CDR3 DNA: TGTGCCAGCACCCCCTGGGGCTTTAATGAAAAACTGTTTTTT.

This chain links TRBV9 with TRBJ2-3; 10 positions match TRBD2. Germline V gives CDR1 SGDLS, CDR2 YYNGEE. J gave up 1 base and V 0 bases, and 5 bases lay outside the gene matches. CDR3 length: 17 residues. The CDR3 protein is CASSVAIAGGGTDTQYF. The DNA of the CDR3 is TGTGCCAGCAGCGTAGCGATAGCGGGGGGCGGCACAGATACGCAGTATTTT. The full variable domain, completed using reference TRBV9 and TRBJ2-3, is DSGVTQTPKHLITATGQRVTLRCSPRSGDLSVYWYQQSLDQGLQFLIQYYNGEERAKGNILERFSAQQFPDLHSELNLSSLELGDSALYFCASSVAIAGGGTDTQYFGPGTRLTVL.

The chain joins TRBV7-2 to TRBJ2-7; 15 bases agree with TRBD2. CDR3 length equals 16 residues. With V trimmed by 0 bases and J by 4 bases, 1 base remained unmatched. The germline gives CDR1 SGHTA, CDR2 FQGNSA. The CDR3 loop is CASSLAGTSGGYEQYF. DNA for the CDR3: TGTGCCAGCAGCTTAGCGGGGACTAGCGGGGGGTACGAGCAGTACTTC.